This passage covers 4 T cell receptor beta chains from one sample sequenced in a study of response to subunit inactivated influenza vaccine. Each CDR3 protein gets one entry after TCRdb re-called the RT-PCR reads with MiXCR. The table shows some 500,000 distinct CDR3 sequences, with 15% to 20% occurring only once. Sequenced here: CD4+ T cells sorted from PBMCs, sampled around 2 years after vaccination. The receptors were gathered from a man in his fifties or sixties who received an inactivated influenza vaccine.

This clonotype came up a few times. The gene calls are TRBV10-3 and TRBJ2-3; TRBD2 matches at 12 bases. Per the germline V gene, CDR1 is ENHRY and CDR2 is SYGVKD. The junction had 0 bases not matched to a gene; V was cut back by 4 bases and J by 4 bases. CDR3 length: 14 residues. CDR3 sequence reads: CAISASGRADTQYF. For the CDR3, the DNA is TGTGCCATCAGTGCTAGCGGGAGGGCAGATACGCAGTATTTT.

This clonotype was counted between two and nine times. DNA for the CDR3: TGCGCCAGCAGCTCGACAGGGAGTGGAACAGATACGCAGTATTTT. This gives the protein CASSSTGSGTDTQYF. The V gene is TRBV5-1, the J gene TRBJ2-3; TRBD1 matches 7 bases. V was pared by 3 bases and J by 3 bases, with 7 bases of the junction left unmatched. Per the germline V gene, CDR1 is SGHRS and CDR2 is YFSETQ. The CDR3 runs to 15 residues.

This clonotype was recorded many times. This chain joins TRBV10-1 and TRBJ2-7, with D maybe TRBD1 (5 bases). The CDR3 runs 13 residues. Germline V gene sequence: CDR1 WNHNN, CDR2 SYGVQD (reference sequence). Trimming took 2 bases from V and 5 from J, leaving 10 bases between them. The chain's CDR3 is CASSEIQGHEQYF. The CDR3, as DNA: TGCGCCAGCAGTGAGATCCAGGGCCACGAGCAGTACTTC.

V and J are TRBV20-1 and TRBJ2-5; the D gene is possibly TRBD1 (5 bases). CDR3 length: 16 residues. In germline, CDR1 is DFQATT, CDR2 SNEGSKA (reference sequence). Trimming took 0 bases from V and 6 from J, leaving 20 bases between them. In DNA, the CDR3 is TGCAGTGCTAGAGATCCCGGACAAGGCGGAAGAAAGACCCAGTACTTC. Amino acids: CSARDPGQGGRKTQYF.